This entry lists 10 T cell receptor beta chains sequenced from one sample in a study of blood T cell repertoires in COVID-19. Produced via immunoSEQ multiplex PCR; TCRdb's table is partial and in-frame only. The repertoire holds about 42,000 clones, with about 82% as singletons. Sequenced: peripheral blood. The source of these receptors is a man aged 45-60 years with active COVID-19.

This chain links TRBV21-1 with TRBJ2-1; TRBD1 was called by the table and not checked on the DNA. TRBV21-1 constitutes a pseudogene. This CDR3 region has 11 residues. The CDR3, as DNA: TGTGAAAGGGACAGCCCAATTGAGCAGTTCTTC. Residues: CERDSPIEQFF.

The gene calls are TRBV5-4 and TRBJ2-7; D is uncertain. V lost 3 bases and J 4 bases, leaving 5 bases between the germline ends. Germline V gene data show CDR1 as SGHNT and CDR2 as YYREEE (reference sequence). The CDR3 covers 11 residues. The CDR3 here is CASSSGYEQYF. CDR3 sequence (DNA): TGTGCCAGCAGCTCGGGTTACGAGCAGTACTTC.

This clone was counted once. V usage is TRBV19 and J usage is TRBJ2-7; 10 positions match TRBD1. CDR3 length equals 14 residues. Trimming removed 10 bases from V and 1 base from J; junction bases left unmatched: 7. Germline V gives CDR1 LNHDA, CDR2 SQIVND (reference sequence). CDR3 bases: TGTGCCACAGGACTGGGACAGGGGTCCTACGAGCAGTACTTC. It codes for CATGLGQGSYEQYF. The variable domain in full, completed from reference TRBV19 and TRBJ2-7, reads DGGITQSPKYLFRKEGQNVTLSCEQNLNHDAMYWYRQDPGQGLRLIYYSQIVNDFQKGDIAEGYSVSREKKESFPLTVTSAQKNPTAFYLCATGLGQGSYEQYFGPGTRLTVT.

V is TRBV2 and J is TRBJ2-2; TRBD2 aligns across 7 bases. This CDR3 comprises 15 residues. Trimming took 4 bases from V and 6 from J; bases not matched to a gene: 8. CDR1 and CDR2 from the germline V gene are SNHLY and FYNNEI. The CDR3 is CASSVAGAGPGELFF. DNA of the CDR3: TGTGCCAGCAGTGTCGCGGGAGCCGGTCCCGGGGAGCTGTTTTTT.

For this clone: Sequence at one end of the junction differs from germline and may be a read error. The gene calls are TRBV6-5 and TRBJ2-1; 7 bases are shared with TRBD2. Germline CDR1 MNHEY, CDR2 SVGAGI. The CDR3 runs 16 residues. In DNA form, the CDR3 reads TGTGCCAGCAATTACGGCGTTACTAGCGAGTACAATGAGCAGTTCTTC. Encoded protein: CASNYGVTSEYNEQFF.

The chain carries TRBV29-1 and TRBJ2-3, with 8 bases fitting TRBD2. CDR1 is SQVTM and CDR2 is ANQGSEA in the germline V gene. The trim removed 4 bases at V and 3 bases at J, leaving 6 bases unmatched. The CDR3 loop spans 14 amino acids. The CDR3 sequence: CSVGKAGVTDTQYF. CDR3 sequence (DNA): TGCAGCGTTGGGAAAGCGGGAGTGACAGATACGCAGTATTTT.

The gene calls are TRBV12-3 or TRBV12-4 and TRBJ1-5; no clear D gene. CDR3 length: 12 residues. Deletions cut 3 bases from V and 3 bases from J, with 3 bases between. The CDR3 protein is CASSFNNQPQHF. The CDR3 DNA reads as TGTGCCAGCAGTTTCAACAATCAGCCCCAGCATTTT.

V usage is TRBV6-5 and J usage is TRBJ2-2; D unclear. V was trimmed by 6 bases and J by 0 bases, leaving 11 bases between them. In germline, CDR1 is MNHEY, CDR2 SVGAGI. CDR3 size: 15 residues. The CDR3 region has the DNA TGTGCCAGCAGCCTCCGGGTCACGAACACCGGGGAGCTGTTTTTT. Encoded protein: CASSLRVTNTGELFF.

This clone has just one count. The V call is TRBV9, the J call TRBJ2-1; perhaps TRBD2 as D (5 bases). This CDR3 spans 15 amino acids. The V end lost 0 bases, the J end lost 5 bases, and 12 bases lay between the germline ends. Germline V gene sequence: CDR1 SGDLS, CDR2 YYNGEE. The CDR3 DNA follows: TGTGCCAGCAGCGTAGGAGGGAGCGCAGACAATGAGCAGTTCTTC. This codes for CASSVGGSADNEQFF.

The chain employs TRBV9 and TRBJ2-3, with 8 bases aligning to TRBD2. With V trimmed by 0 bases and J by 2 bases, 5 bases remained unmatched. CDR3 length: 16 residues. CDR1 is SGDLS and CDR2 is YYNGEE in the germline V gene. CDR3 DNA sequence: TGTGCCAGCAGCGTAGAAGACGGGAGGGCCACAGATACGCAGTATTTT. Encoded protein: CASSVEDGRATDTQYF.